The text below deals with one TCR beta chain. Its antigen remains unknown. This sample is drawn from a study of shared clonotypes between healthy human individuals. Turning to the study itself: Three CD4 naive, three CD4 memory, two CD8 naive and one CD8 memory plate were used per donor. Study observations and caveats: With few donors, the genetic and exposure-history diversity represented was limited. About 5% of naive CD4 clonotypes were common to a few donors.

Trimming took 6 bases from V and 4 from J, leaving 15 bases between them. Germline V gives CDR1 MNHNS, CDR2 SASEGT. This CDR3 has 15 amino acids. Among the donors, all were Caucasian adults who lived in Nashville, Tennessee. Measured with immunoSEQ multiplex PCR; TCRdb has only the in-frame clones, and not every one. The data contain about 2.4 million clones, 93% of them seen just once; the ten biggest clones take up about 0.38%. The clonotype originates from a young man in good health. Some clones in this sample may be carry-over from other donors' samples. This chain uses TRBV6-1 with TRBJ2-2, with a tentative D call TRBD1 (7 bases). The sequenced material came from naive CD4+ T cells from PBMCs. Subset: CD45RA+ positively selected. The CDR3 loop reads CASRAEGAGTGELFF. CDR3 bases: TGTGCCAGCAGAGCGGAGGGGGCAGGCACCGGGGAGCTGTTTTTT.